This T cell receptor (beta chain) was obtained from a study of regulatory T cells in long-lasting Graves disease. CDR3-region Arm-PCR and iRepertoire HTBI primers produced the TCR beta libraries. One entry per CDR3 protein results from TCRdb running MiXCR on the multiplex PCR reads. The repertoire has hundreds of thousands of distinct CDR3 sequences, around a fifth of them found once; the top ten carry approximately 31%. Study-level points and caveats: Analysis covered peripheral blood alone, not thyroid tissue. The TCR repertoire of persistent Graves' patients was less diverse than that of newly diagnosed ones.

This clonotype was counted a few times. Its antigen remains unknown. The CDR3 covers 14 residues. The germline CDR1 and CDR2 sequences are SGHRS and YFSETQ. J gave up 7 bases and V 0 bases, and 7 bases lay outside the gene matches. Time point meaning: persistent/refractory GD, antithyroid drugs over 5 years with positive TRAb. With RNA extracted from PBMCs as input, the TCR library was made. Graves' disease diagnoses used American Thyroid Association guidelines. EDTA tubes were used for drawing 8 to 9 milliliters of peripheral blood. Sequenced material: peripheral blood mononuclear cells (PBMCs), taken when the disease was refractory, from a patient treated with antithyroid drugs. The chain links TRBV5-1 to TRBJ2-7, with 7 bases aligning to TRBD1. The sequence was obtained from a female donor with Graves disease. The CDR3 sequence: CASSLGQGVGEQYF. The CDR3 DNA sequence: TGCGCCAGCAGCTTGGGACAGGGCGTCGGGGAGCAGTACTTC.